A single sample is the source of the 30 T cell receptor beta chains below, sequenced in a study of blood T cell repertoires in COVID-19. Generated by immunoSEQ multiplex PCR, the TCRdb table keeps only in-frame clones and is missing some. The table has 200,000 to 250,000 clones, 70% to 85% seen once. Sequencing used PBMCs or T cells enriched from blood (not recorded which). The receptors were gathered from a man between 60 and 70 years old who had recovered from COVID-19.

The V gene is TRBV9, the J gene TRBJ2-1; 8 bases agree with TRBD1. From germline, CDR1 is SGDLS and CDR2 YYNGEE. CDR3 size: 16 residues. After removal of 4 bases from V and 7 bases from J, the junction contained 13 bases not matched to a gene. CDR3 residues: CASSPHPGQESNEQFF. CDR3 DNA sequence: TGTGCCAGCAGCCCTCACCCGGGACAGGAGTCTAATGAGCAGTTCTTC.

This clone was counted between two and nine times. V usage is TRBV11-2 and J usage is TRBJ1-2; D is undetermined. The CDR3 loop spans 15 amino acids. V was trimmed by 5 bases and J by 2 bases, leaving 15 bases between them. The germline V gene encodes CDR1 SGHAT and CDR2 FQNNGV. The CDR3 nucleotides read TGTGCCAGCAGCCCCGAGGGTCGACCGAACTATGGCTACACCTTC. Translated, it gives CASSPEGRPNYGYTF.

The gene calls are TRBV27 and TRBJ2-2, with 7 nucleotides matching TRBD1. Germline trimming cut 4 bases from V and 7 bases from J; bases unmatched to any gene: 6. The CDR3 contains 14 residues. From germline, CDR1 is MNHEY and CDR2 SMNVEV (reference sequence). CDR3 coding DNA: TGTGCCAGCAGTTCGAACAGGGGTTTCGGGGAGCTGTTTTTT. Protein product: CASSSNRGFGELFF.

The chain joins TRBV6-1 to TRBJ1-6; possibly TRBD1 for D (5 bases). The germline V and J ends were trimmed by 4 bases and 1 base, with 14 bases remaining between them. The CDR3 extends over 17 amino acids. CDR1 MNHNS and CDR2 SASEGT come from the germline V gene. The CDR3 reads CASSAQGYGSYNSPLHF. The CDR3 region has the DNA TGTGCCAGCAGTGCCCAGGGATACGGATCCTATAATTCACCCCTCCACTTT.

The CDR3 protein is CASSPRDRLNQPQHF. CDR3 in DNA: TGTGCCAGCAGCCCCCGGGACAGACTCAATCAGCCCCAGCATTTT. The chain uses TRBV7-8 and TRBJ1-5; 7 positions match TRBD1. The CDR3 is 15 residues long. Germline lookup yields CDR1 SGHVS and CDR2 FQNEAQ. Trimming at V came to 5 bases and at J to 3 bases, leaving 7 bases not matched to a gene.

The chain recombines TRBV15 with TRBJ2-7; 14 bases are shared with TRBD2. Trimming cost V 3 bases and J 2 bases; bases outside gene matches: 0. The germline CDR1 and CDR2 sequences are LNHNV and YYDKDF (reference sequence). The CDR3 spans 15 residues. The CDR3 protein is CATSRGLAGAYEQYF. The DNA for the CDR3 is TGTGCCACCAGCAGGGGACTAGCGGGGGCCTACGAGCAGTACTTC.

This clone has a handful of counts. The chain couples TRBV11-2 to TRBJ1-2, with D unclear. CDR1 SGHAT and CDR2 FQNNGV come from the germline V gene. The CDR3 runs 14 residues. Trimming took 5 bases from V and 5 from J, leaving 15 bases between them. This CDR3 is CASSTGVQPYGYTF. Written as DNA, the CDR3 is TGTGCCAGCAGCACCGGGGTTCAACCTTATGGCTACACCTTC.

The chain has TRBV15 and TRBJ1-5, with TRBD1 matching 7 bases. CDR3 length equals 16 residues. Per the germline V gene, CDR1 is LNHNV and CDR2 is YYDKDF (reference sequence). J was trimmed by 2 bases and V by 4 bases; bases with no gene match: 8. The CDR3 spells CATSTYPGGGNQPQHF. CDR3 bases: TGTGCCACCAGCACCTACCCAGGGGGTGGCAATCAGCCCCAGCATTTT. Combining the CDR3 with reference TRBV15 and TRBJ1-5 gives the whole variable domain DAMVIQNPRYQVTQFGKPVTLSCSQTLNHNVMYWYQQKSSQAPKLLFHYYDKDFNNEADTPDNFQSRRPNTSFCFLDIRSPGLGDTAMYLCATSTYPGGGNQPQHFGDGTRLSIL.

CDR3 amino acids: CASSLWTASGYTF. In DNA, the CDR3 is TGTGCCAGCAGCCTGTGGACAGCCAGCGGCTACACCTTC. J is TRBJ1-2 and V is TRBV3-1 (or the pseudogene TRBV3-2); TRBD1 is a possible D gene (6 bases). Per the germline V gene, CDR1 is LGHDT and CDR2 is YNNKEL (reference sequence). CDR3 length equals 13 residues. Between the trimmed V and J ends, which lost 4 bases and 8 bases, there was a span of 14 bases.

The chain recombines TRBV5-6 with TRBJ2-7; D is uncertain. The CDR3 is 14 amino acids. The V end was cut by 1 base, the J end by 1 base, with 9 bases between. The germline CDR1 and CDR2 sequences are SGHDT and YYEEEE. The CDR3 DNA reads TGTGCCAGCAGCTTGTGGTACAGATCCTACGAGCAGTACTTC. Translating it yields CASSLWYRSYEQYF.

Details on this clone: The sample contains more than one DNA sequence encoding this CDR3. This chain connects TRBV20-1 to TRBJ2-7; tentatively, D is TRBD2 (6 bases). The ends were cut back, 3 bases at V and 4 bases at J, with 7 bases in the middle. Per the germline V gene, CDR1 is DFQATT and CDR2 is SNEGSKA (reference sequence). The CDR3 spans 11 residues. The CDR3 nucleotides read TGCAGTGCTAGGGGGGGTTACGAGCAGTACTTC. It specifies CSARGGYEQYF.

CDR3 coding DNA: TGTGCCAGCAGCCTACCTAGGTATCCGAACACCGGGGAGCTGTTTTTT. This gives the protein CASSLPRYPNTGELFF. V is TRBV11-2 and J is TRBJ2-2; D gene ambiguous. Deletions cut 5 bases from V and 0 bases from J, with 13 bases between. This CDR3 contains 16 residues. CDR1 and CDR2 (germline): SGHAT, FQNNGV.

The gene calls are TRBV4-2 and TRBJ1-1; no definite D call. The CDR3 is 13 amino acids. Trimming shortened V by 0 bases and J by 7 bases, and 9 bases separated the two germline ends. Germline CDR1 reads LGHNA; CDR2 reads YNFKEQ. The CDR3 bases are TGTGCCAGCAGCCAAGACCGGAGGCGTGAAGCTTTCTTT. This codes for CASSQDRRREAFF.

This clone occurred a few times. The chain links TRBV18 to TRBJ1-1; a possible D gene is TRBD1 (6 bases). The germline V gene encodes CDR1 KGHSH and CDR2 LQKENI. This CDR3 has 14 amino acids. V dropped 2 bases and J dropped 7 bases, with 14 bases sitting between them. In DNA, the CDR3 is TGTGCCAGCTCACCAATTAGGGGGTTTGGTGAAGCTTTCTTT. Protein sequence: CASSPIRGFGEAFF.

About this clone: Other DNA sequences in this specimen translate into the identical CDR3. The rearrangement uses TRBV5-1 and TRBJ1-1; tentative D call: TRBD1 (6 bases). This CDR3 comprises 14 residues. Trimming cost V 4 bases and J 1 base, with 11 bases left between them. Germline-derived CDR1 and CDR2 are SGHRS and YFSETQ. CDR3 bases: TGCGCCAGCAGCCCCAAACAGGGGAACACTGAAGCTTTCTTT. Amino acids: CASSPKQGNTEAFF.

The chain links TRBV6-1 to TRBJ2-6; no definite D call. CDR3 length: 16 amino acids. The germline V gene has CDR1 MNHNS and CDR2 SASEGT. V was clipped by 1 base and J by 2 bases, with 9 bases between them. The CDR3 is CASSEVVSPGANVLTF. The CDR3 coding sequence is TGTGCCAGCAGTGAAGTTGTTAGTCCTGGGGCCAACGTCCTGACTTTC.

A word on this clone: Its ends do not fully match the called genes, so a read error is possible. CDR3: CASRPRESAPAF. CDR3 DNA: TGCGCCAGCAGACCCAGGGAATCAGCCCCAGCATTT. The V and J genes are TRBV10-1 and TRBJ1-5, with a tentative D call TRBD1 (5 bases). The CDR3 covers 12 residues. In germline, CDR1 is WNHNN, CDR2 SYGVQD (reference sequence).

The chain combines TRBV6-2 or TRBV6-3 with TRBJ1-5, with 12 bases matching TRBD1. Germline V gene sequence: CDR1 MNHEY, CDR2 SVGEGT. The ends lost 5 bases at V and 5 bases at J; junction bases unmatched: 1. CDR3 size: 14 residues. The CDR3 sequence: CASSGTGGHQPQHF. As DNA, the CDR3 is TGTGCCAGCAGTGGGACAGGGGGCCATCAGCCCCAGCATTTT.

The genes are TRBV18 and TRBJ1-5, with 7 bases aligning to TRBD1. This CDR3 region has 15 residues. Unmatched junction bases numbered 3, after V lost 3 bases and J lost 1 base. Germline values: CDR1 KGHSH, CDR2 LQKENI. Here the CDR3 DNA reads TGTGCCAGCTCACCTGCAGGGGGGAGCAATCAGCCCCAGCATTTT. As protein: CASSPAGGSNQPQHF.

The rearrangement uses TRBV7-8 and TRBJ1-1, with TRBD1 matching 7 bases. The CDR3 consists of 12 residues. V trimming: 6 bases; J trimming: 10 bases; junction bases outside the gene matches: 8. Per the germline V gene, CDR1 is SGHVS and CDR2 is FQNEAQ. The CDR3 reads CASSPDRVVAFF. Written as DNA, the CDR3 is TGTGCCAGCAGTCCTGACAGGGTCGTAGCTTTCTTT.

The chain's CDR3 is CASSSLGLSQFF. In DNA form, the CDR3 reads TGTGCCAGCAGTTCGCTGGGGCTTTCGCAGTTCTTC. This chain links TRBV28 with TRBJ2-1; D possibly corresponds to TRBD1 (5 bases). The germline V gene encodes CDR1 MDHEN and CDR2 SYDVKM. CDR3 length equals 12 residues. V was pared by 4 bases and J by 12 bases, with 13 bases between.

This chain joins TRBV11-1 and TRBJ1-2; weak D call: TRBD1 (6 bases). Germline V CDR1 and CDR2: SGHAT, FQDESV (reference sequence). The CDR3 sequence is 12 residues long. Trimming removed 5 bases at V and 6 bases at J, with 10 bases between. DNA of the CDR3: TGTGCCAGCAGCAAAACAGGGAATGGCTACACCTTC. Translated: CASSKTGNGYTF.

This chain connects TRBV7-9 to TRBJ1-1; a possible D gene is TRBD1 (6 bases). Trimming cost V 3 bases and J 5 bases, with 10 bases left between them. The CDR3 length is 13 residues. Germline V gene sequence: CDR1 SEHNR, CDR2 FQNEAQ (reference sequence). CDR3 sequence reads: CASSFGQTTEAFF. CDR3 DNA sequence: TGTGCCAGCAGCTTTGGACAGACTACTGAAGCTTTCTTT. The complete variable domain, with remaining parts taken from reference TRBV7-9 and TRBJ1-1, reads DTGVSQNPRHKITKRGQNVTFRCDPISEHNRLYWYRQTLGQGPEFLTYFQNEAQLEKSRLLSDRFSAERPKGSFSTLEIQRTEQGDSAMYLCASSFGQTTEAFFGQGTRLTVV.

The V gene is TRBV4-1, the J gene TRBJ1-3, with 12 bases aligning to TRBD1. CDR3 length: 16 residues. The germline V gene has CDR1 MGHRA and CDR2 YSYEKL. Losses at the gene ends were 0 bases for V and 5 bases for J; bases not matched to a gene: 2. In DNA form, the CDR3 reads TGCGCCAGCAGCCAAGATGGGACAGGGGGCAGAAACACCATATATTTT. Translated, it gives CASSQDGTGGRNTIYF.

V and J are TRBV3-1 (or the pseudogene TRBV3-2) and TRBJ1-4, with 9 bases aligning to TRBD1. Germline assignment: CDR1 LGHDT and CDR2 YNNKEL (reference sequence). The CDR3 consists of 15 residues. Unmatched junction bases numbered 0, after V lost 0 bases and J lost 4 bases. The CDR3 region has the DNA TGTGCCAGCAGCCAAGAGGGACAGGGTAATGAAAAACTGTTTTTT. Residues: CASSQEGQGNEKLFF.

This clone occurred once. The chain combines TRBV4-3 with TRBJ1-2; perhaps TRBD1 as D (5 bases). V was shortened by 5 bases and J by 4 bases, with 11 bases between the two germline ends. The length of the CDR3 is 13 residues. Per the germline V gene, CDR1 is LGHNA and CDR2 is YSLEER. The CDR3 sequence is CASSSQGPYGYTF. CDR3 in DNA: TGCGCCAGCAGCTCGCAGGGCCCCTATGGCTACACCTTC.

This chain joins TRBV9 and TRBJ2-4, with D possibly TRBD2 on 6 matching bases. V dropped 0 bases and J dropped 6 bases, with 16 bases sitting between them. The CDR3 consists of 16 residues. Germline-derived CDR1 and CDR2 are SGDLS and YYNGEE. CDR3 region: CASSVDGTAGRNIQYF. The CDR3 DNA is TGTGCCAGCAGCGTAGACGGCACCGCCGGGAGAAACATTCAGTACTTC. The whole variable domain, remainder taken from reference TRBV9 and TRBJ2-4, is DSGVTQTPKHLITATGQRVTLRCSPRSGDLSVYWYQQSLDQGLQFLIQYYNGEERAKGNILERFSAQQFPDLHSELNLSSLELGDSALYFCASSVDGTAGRNIQYFGAGTRLSVL.

The chain links TRBV19 to TRBJ2-5; the match to TRBD1 covers 8 bases. The CDR3 extends over 16 amino acids. Trimming removed 0 bases from V and 6 bases from J; junction bases left unmatched: 9. Germline V CDR1 and CDR2: LNHDA, SQIVND (reference sequence). As DNA, the CDR3 is TGTGCCAGTAGTATAGATTTGCAGGGGGCGAAGAAGACCCAGTACTTC. This encodes CASSIDLQGAKKTQYF. Full variable domain (outside the CDR3, taken from reference TRBV19 and TRBJ2-5): DGGITQSPKYLFRKEGQNVTLSCEQNLNHDAMYWYRQDPGQGLRLIYYSQIVNDFQKGDIAEGYSVSREKKESFPLTVTSAQKNPTAFYLCASSIDLQGAKKTQYFGPGTRLLVL.

The chain recombines TRBV27 with TRBJ2-2, with 9 nucleotides matching TRBD1. Germline values: CDR1 MNHEY, CDR2 SMNVEV (reference sequence). Trimming removed 4 bases from V and 1 base from J; junction bases left unmatched: 7. The CDR3 contains 17 residues. The CDR3 sequence is CASSSPQGARNTGELFF. The CDR3 DNA is TGTGCCAGCAGTTCTCCACAGGGGGCGCGGAACACCGGGGAGCTGTTTTTT.

The chain links TRBV9 to TRBJ1-1, with 8 bases lining up with TRBD1. The germline V gene encodes CDR1 SGDLS and CDR2 YYNGEE. The V and J ends lost 1 base and 11 bases, in that order; junction bases with no gene match: 7. The CDR3 has 13 amino acids. This chain's CDR3 is CASSVQTGASAFF. The CDR3 DNA reads as TGTGCCAGCAGCGTACAGACAGGGGCCTCGGCTTTCTTT.